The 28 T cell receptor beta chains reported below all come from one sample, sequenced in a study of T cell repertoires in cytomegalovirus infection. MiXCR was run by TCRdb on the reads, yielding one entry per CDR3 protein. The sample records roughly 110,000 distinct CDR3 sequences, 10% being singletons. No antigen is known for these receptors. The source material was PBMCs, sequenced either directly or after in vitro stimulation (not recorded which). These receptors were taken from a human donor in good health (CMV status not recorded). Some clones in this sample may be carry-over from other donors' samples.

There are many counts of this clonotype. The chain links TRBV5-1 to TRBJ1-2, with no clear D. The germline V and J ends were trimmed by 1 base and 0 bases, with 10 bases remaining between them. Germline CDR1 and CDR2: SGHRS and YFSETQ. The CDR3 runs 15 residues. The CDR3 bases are TGCGCCAGCAGCTTGCTCCGTGGGTCTAACTATGGCTACACCTTC. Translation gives CASSLLRGSNYGYTF.

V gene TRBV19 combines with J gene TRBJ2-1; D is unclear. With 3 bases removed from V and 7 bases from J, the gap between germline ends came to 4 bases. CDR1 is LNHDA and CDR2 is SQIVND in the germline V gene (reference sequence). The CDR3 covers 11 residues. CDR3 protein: CASSIRNEQFF. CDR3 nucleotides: TGTGCCAGTAGTATTAGAAATGAGCAGTTCTTC.

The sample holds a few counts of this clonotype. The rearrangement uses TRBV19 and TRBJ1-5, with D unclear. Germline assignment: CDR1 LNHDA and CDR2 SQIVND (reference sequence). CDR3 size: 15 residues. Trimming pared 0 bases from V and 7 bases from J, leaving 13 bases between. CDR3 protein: CASSIESQSEQPQHF. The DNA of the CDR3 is TGTGCCAGTAGTATAGAAAGTCAGTCTGAGCAGCCCCAGCATTTT.

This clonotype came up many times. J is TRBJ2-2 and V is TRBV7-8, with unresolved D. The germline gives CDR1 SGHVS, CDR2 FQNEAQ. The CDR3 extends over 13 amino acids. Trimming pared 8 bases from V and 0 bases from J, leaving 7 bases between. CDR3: CASGRPNTGELFF. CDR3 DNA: TGTGCCAGCGGTCGTCCGAACACCGGGGAGCTGTTTTTT.

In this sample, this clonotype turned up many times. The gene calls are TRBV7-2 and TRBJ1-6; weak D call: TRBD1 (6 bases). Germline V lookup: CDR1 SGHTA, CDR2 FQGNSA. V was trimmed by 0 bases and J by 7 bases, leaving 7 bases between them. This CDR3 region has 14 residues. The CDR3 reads CASSLAQGNSPLHF. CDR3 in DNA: TGTGCCAGCAGCTTAGCACAGGGCAATTCACCCCTCCACTTT.

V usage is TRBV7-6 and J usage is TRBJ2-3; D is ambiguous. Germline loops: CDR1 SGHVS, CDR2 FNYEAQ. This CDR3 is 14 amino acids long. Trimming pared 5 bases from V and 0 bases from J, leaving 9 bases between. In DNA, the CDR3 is TGTGCCAGCAGCCGATACCCGAGCACAGATACGCAGTATTTT. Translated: CASSRYPSTDTQYF.

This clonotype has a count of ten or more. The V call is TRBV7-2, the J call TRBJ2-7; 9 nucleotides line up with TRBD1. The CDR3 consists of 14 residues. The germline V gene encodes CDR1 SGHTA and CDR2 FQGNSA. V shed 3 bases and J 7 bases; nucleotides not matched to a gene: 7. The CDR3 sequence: CASSFRATGGEQYF. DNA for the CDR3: TGTGCCAGCAGCTTCCGCGCGACAGGGGGAGAGCAGTACTTC.

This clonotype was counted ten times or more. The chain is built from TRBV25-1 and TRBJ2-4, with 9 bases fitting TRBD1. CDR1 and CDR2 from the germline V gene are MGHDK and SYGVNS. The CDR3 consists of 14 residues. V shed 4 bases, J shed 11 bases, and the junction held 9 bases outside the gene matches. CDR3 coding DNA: TGTGCCAGCAGTGTCCCGGGACAGGGTTCCCTTCAGTACTTC. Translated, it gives CASSVPGQGSLQYF. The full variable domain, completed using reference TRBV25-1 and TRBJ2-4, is EADIYQTPRYLVIGTGKKITLECSQTMGHDKMYWYQQDPGMELHLIHYSYGVNSTEKGDLSSESTVSRIRTEHFPLTLESARPSHTSQYLCASSVPGQGSLQYFGAGTRLSVL.

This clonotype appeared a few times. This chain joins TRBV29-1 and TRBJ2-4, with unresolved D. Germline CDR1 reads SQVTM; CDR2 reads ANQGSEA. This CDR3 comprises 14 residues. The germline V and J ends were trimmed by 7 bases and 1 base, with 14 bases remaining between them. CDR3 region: CSARAAMAKNIQYF. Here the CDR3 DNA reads TGCAGCGCTCGAGCTGCGATGGCCAAAAACATTCAGTACTTC. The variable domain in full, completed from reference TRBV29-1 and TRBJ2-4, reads SAVISQKPSRDICQRGTSLTIQCQVDSQVTMMFWYRQQPGQSLTLIATANQGSEATYESGFVIDKFPISRPNLTFSTLTVSNMSPEDSSIYLCSARAAMAKNIQYFGAGTRLSVL.

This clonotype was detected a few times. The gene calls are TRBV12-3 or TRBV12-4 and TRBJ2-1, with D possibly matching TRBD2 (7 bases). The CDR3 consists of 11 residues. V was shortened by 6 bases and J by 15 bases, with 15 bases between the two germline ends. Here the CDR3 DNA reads TGTGCCAGCAGCCTGACCCGGGGGGCGTTCTTC. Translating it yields CASSLTRGAFF.

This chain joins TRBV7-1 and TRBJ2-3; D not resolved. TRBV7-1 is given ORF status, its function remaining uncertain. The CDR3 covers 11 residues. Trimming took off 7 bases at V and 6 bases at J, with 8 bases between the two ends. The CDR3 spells CASTRRDTQYF. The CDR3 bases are TGTGCCAGCACCCGTCGTGATACGCAGTATTTT.

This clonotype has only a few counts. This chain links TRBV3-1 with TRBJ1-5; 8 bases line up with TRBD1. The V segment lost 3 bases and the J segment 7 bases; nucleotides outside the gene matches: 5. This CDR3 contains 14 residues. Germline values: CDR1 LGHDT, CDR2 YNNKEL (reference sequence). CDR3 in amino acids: CASSHQGANQPQHF. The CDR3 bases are TGTGCCAGCAGCCATCAGGGGGCGAACCAGCCCCAGCATTTT.

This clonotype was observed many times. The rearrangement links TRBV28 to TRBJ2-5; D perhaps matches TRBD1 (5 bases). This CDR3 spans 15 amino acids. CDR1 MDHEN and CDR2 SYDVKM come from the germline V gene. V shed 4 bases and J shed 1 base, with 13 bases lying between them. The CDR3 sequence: CASSSPGAGQETQYF. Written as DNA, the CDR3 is TGTGCCAGCAGTTCCCCTGGGGCAGGCCAAGAGACCCAGTACTTC.

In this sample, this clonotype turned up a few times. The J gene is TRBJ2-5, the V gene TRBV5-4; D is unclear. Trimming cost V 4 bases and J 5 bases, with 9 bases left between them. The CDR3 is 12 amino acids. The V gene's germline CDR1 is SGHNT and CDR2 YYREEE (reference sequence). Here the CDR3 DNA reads TGTGCCAGCAGCCCCTACCGGGAGACCCAGTACTTC. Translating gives CASSPYRETQYF.

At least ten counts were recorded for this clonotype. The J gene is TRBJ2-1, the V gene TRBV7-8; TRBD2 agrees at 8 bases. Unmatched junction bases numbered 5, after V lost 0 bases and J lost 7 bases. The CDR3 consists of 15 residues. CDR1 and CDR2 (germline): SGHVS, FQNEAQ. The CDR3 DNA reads TGTGCCAGCAGCTTAGCCGGGAGGGGTCATAATGAGCAGTTCTTC. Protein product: CASSLAGRGHNEQFF.

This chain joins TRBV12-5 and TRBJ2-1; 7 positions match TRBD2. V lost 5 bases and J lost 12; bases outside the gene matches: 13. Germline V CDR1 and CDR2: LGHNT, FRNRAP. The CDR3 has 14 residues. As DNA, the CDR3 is TGTGCTAGTGGTCCCGTCCTAGCGGCCAGAATGCAGTTCTTC. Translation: CASGPVLAARMQFF.

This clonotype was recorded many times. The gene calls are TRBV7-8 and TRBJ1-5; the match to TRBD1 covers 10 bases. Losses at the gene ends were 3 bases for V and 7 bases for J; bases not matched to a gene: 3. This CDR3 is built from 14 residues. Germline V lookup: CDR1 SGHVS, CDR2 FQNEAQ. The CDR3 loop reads CASSFGQGGQPQHF. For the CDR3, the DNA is TGTGCCAGCAGCTTTGGACAGGGGGGCCAGCCCCAGCATTTT.

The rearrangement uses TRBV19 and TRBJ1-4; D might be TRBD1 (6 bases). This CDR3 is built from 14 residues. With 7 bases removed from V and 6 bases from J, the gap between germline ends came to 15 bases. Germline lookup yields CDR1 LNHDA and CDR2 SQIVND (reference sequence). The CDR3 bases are TGTGCCAGTACTTCTCCGGGACAAGATGAAAAACTGTTTTTT. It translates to CASTSPGQDEKLFF.

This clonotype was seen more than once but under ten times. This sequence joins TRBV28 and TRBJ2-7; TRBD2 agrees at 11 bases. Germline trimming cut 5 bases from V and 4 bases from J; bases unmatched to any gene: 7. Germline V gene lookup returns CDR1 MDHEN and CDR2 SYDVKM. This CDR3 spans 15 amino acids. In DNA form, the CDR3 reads TGTGCCAGCAGTCAGACTAGCGGGGTGCGGTACGAGCAGTACTTC. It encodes CASSQTSGVRYEQYF. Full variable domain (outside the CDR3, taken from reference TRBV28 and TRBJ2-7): DVKVTQSSRYLVKRTGEKVFLECVQDMDHENMFWYRQDPGLGLRLIYFSYDVKMKEKGDIPEGYSVSREKKERFSLILESASTNQTSMYLCASSQTSGVRYEQYFGPGTRLTVT.

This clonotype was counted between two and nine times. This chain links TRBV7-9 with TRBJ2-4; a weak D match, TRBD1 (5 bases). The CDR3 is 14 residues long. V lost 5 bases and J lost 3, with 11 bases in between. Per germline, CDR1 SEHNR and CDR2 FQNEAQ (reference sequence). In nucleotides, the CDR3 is TGTGCCAGCAGCCCAGGGTTGAGCAAAAACATTCAGTACTTC. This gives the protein CASSPGLSKNIQYF.

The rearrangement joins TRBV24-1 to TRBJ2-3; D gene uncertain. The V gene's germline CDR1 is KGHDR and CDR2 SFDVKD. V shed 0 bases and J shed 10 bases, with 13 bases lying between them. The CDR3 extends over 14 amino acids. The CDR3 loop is CATSDLAGPVPQYF. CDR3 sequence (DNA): TGTGCCACCAGTGATTTGGCTGGTCCCGTCCCGCAGTATTTT.

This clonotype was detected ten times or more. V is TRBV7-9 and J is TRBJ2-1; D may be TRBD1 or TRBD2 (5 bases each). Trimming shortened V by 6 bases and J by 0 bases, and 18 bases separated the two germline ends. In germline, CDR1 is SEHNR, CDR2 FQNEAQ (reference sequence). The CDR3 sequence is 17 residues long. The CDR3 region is CASRREWGFGSYNEQFF. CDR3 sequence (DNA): TGTGCCAGCAGGCGAGAGTGGGGGTTTGGCTCCTACAATGAGCAGTTCTTC. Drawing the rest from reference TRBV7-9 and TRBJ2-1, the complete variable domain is DTGVSQNPRHKITKRGQNVTFRCDPISEHNRLYWYRQTLGQGPEFLTYFQNEAQLEKSRLLSDRFSAERPKGSFSTLEIQRTEQGDSAMYLCASRREWGFGSYNEQFFGPGTRLTVL.

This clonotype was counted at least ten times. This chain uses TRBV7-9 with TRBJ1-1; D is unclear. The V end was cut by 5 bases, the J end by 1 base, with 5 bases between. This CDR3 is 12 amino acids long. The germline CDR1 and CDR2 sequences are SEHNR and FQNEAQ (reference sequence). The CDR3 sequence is CASSTENTEAFF. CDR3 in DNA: TGTGCCAGCAGCACGGAGAACACTGAAGCTTTCTTT.

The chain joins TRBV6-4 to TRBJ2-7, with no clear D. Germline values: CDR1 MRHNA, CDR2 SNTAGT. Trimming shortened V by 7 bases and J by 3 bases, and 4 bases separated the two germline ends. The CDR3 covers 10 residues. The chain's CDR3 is CASTNYEQYV. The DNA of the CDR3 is TGTGCCAGCACGAACTACGAGCAGTACGTC.

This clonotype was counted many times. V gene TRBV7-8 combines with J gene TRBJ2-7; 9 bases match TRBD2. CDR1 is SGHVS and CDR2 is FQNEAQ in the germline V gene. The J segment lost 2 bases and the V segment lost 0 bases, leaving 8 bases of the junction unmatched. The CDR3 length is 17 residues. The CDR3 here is CASSLAGTSPYPYEQYV. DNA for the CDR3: TGTGCCAGCAGCTTAGCCGGGACTAGCCCATACCCCTACGAGCAGTACGTC.

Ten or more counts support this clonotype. The CDR3: CASSQGGKTKEQYF. The CDR3 bases are TGTGCCAGCAGCCAAGGCGGTAAGACGAAAGAGCAGTACTTC. The J gene is TRBJ2-7, the V gene TRBV4-2, with no clear D. The CDR3 is 14 amino acids. CDR1 LGHNA and CDR2 YNFKEQ come from the germline V gene. Deletions cut 1 base from V and 7 bases from J, with 14 bases between.

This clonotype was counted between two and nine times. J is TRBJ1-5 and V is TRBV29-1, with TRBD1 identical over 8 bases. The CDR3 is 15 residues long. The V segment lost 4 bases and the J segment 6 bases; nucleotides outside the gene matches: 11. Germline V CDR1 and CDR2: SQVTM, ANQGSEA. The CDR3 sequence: CSVVLQQGGGQPQHF. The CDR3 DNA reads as TGCAGCGTTGTACTCCAACAGGGGGGAGGTCAGCCCCAGCATTTT.

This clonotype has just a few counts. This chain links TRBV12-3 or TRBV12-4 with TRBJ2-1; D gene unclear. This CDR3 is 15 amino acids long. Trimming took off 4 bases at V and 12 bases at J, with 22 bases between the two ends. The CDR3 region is CASSYGPRLLQGQFF. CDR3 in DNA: TGTGCCAGCAGTTATGGTCCGAGGCTCCTCCAAGGGCAGTTCTTC.